This T cell receptor (beta chain) was sequenced in a study of blood T cell repertoires in COVID-19 (dated by TCRdb to 2019 to 2021). With respect to the entire study: Samples from collaborators originated in the United States, Italy and Spain and spanned both the acute and convalescent phases of COVID-19. The prospective study material was composed of cDNA or gDNA derived from T cells, B-cell-depleted T cells, or PBMCs. Deeply sampled blood TCRbeta repertoires from subjects exposed to, actively infected with, or recovered from COVID-19 were included in the dataset. The repertoires were made available in a free public database intended to serve as a resource for research on the immune response to SARS-CoV-2. The samples were drawn from the first 160 participants of the ongoing ImmuneRACE study and from over a thousand subjects provided by 6 global collaborators. A de-identified subject ID, COVID-19 status, age in years and sex were almost always included in the sample metadata. Where available, HLA class I and class II types were obtained from metadata supplied by the sample provider rather than from assay-based typing.

Per the germline V gene, SNHLY is the CDR1 and FYNNEI is the CDR2. The CDR3 runs 13 residues from the cysteine to the phenylalanine. CDR3 DNA only is kept here, 39 bases in frame from base 1. At the junction V is shortened by 4 bases and J by 7 bases; bases outside the gene matches: 4. For this clone: Its target antigen remains unknown. The record has no base qualities; no much larger clone is one base away.

Whole blood was collected in K2EDTA tubes by collaborating institutions according to the institutions' own protocols. Collaborator samples were shipped for TCRbeta analysis as frozen whole blood, isolated PBMCs, or DNA extracted from either sample type. TCRbeta CDR3 regions were amplified from genomic DNA using the immunoSEQ Assay, a bias-controlled multiplex PCR. The source study handled its data this way. The number of nucleated cells in each sample was estimated from the amplification of reference gene primers within the assay. To quantify the absolute abundance of each unique TCRbeta CDR3 rearrangement, sequence reads were collapsed and filtered. For each sample, productive Simpson clonality was calculated by taking the square root of Simpson's diversity index across productive rearrangements. TCRdb provides this immuneACCESS table in a form limited to in-frame rearrangements. Some clones are lacking; in checked studies, under half of them reflect an unresolved V gene, and why the rest are absent is not known. That table is the source of V, J and clone size, and D and trimming were worked out from the DNA. The sample yields a few hundred thousand clones; 83% were counted once. The top ten hold less than 3.5% of the sample.

The investigation overall reported the following: Clinical and demographic metadata were provided uncurated, with the amount varying by source and participant.

The rearrangement combines TRBV2 with TRBJ1-5; 7 bases in the junction line up with TRBD1. This TCR was sampled from a man aged 50 or older with active or convalescent COVID-19. The sequenced material came from peripheral blood. CDR3 region: CASSVTGVQPQHF. In nucleotide form, the sequence is TGTGCCAGCAGTGTAACAGGGGTCCAGCCCCAGCATTTT.